These 5 T cell receptor beta chains were sequenced from one sample in a study of T-cell reconstitution after alpha-beta-depleted transplantation in children. The authors prepared the TCRbeta library with unique molecular identifiers. TCRdb processed the PCR reads anew with MiXCR; each CDR3 protein has one entry. Of fewer than 700,000 distinct CDR3 sequences in the sample, roughly 13% were seen once. Sample: PBMCs, mostly from graft donor cells, taken 360 days after TCRalphabeta/CD19-depleted stem cell transplant. These receptors all come from a male patient younger than 18 who had a stem cell transplant for acute myeloid leukemia, so the T cells may come from the graft donor.

The chain uses TRBV7-2 and TRBJ1-2, with 7 bases identical to TRBD1. The J segment lost 8 bases and the V segment lost 4 bases, leaving 10 bases of the junction unmatched. CDR1 is SGHTA and CDR2 is FQGNSA in the germline V gene. The CDR3 has 14 amino acids. CDR3 in amino acids: CASSSETGQYGYTF. CDR3 coding DNA: TGTGCCAGCAGCTCAGAGACAGGGCAGTACGGCTACACCTTC.

This clonotype came up many times. The rearrangement links TRBV29-1 to TRBJ1-6, with D hard to call. This CDR3 contains 14 residues. Deletions cut 2 bases from V and 5 bases from J, with 10 bases between. The germline gives CDR1 SQVTM, CDR2 ANQGSEA. The CDR3 region has the DNA TGCAGCGTTGAACAGGCCAAGAATAATTCACCCCTCCACTTT. It codes for CSVEQAKNNSPLHF.

The CDR3, as DNA: TGTGCCAGCAGTTACTCTGTGCTAGCGGGTGACTACGAGCAGTACTTC. Protein sequence: CASSYSVLAGDYEQYF. The rearrangement joins TRBV6-5 to TRBJ2-7; TRBD2 agrees at 8 bases. The J segment lost 3 bases and the V segment lost 0 bases, leaving 7 bases of the junction unmatched. This CDR3 has 16 amino acids. The germline V gene has CDR1 MNHEY and CDR2 SVGAGI.

CDR3: CASSPGLNEAFF. CDR3 DNA: TGTGCCAGCAGCCCCGGGCTGAATGAAGCTTTCTTT. The chain joins TRBV7-9 to TRBJ1-1; D gene unclear. CDR1 is SEHNR and CDR2 is FQNEAQ in the germline V gene (reference sequence). CDR3 size: 12 residues. The V and J ends lost 5 bases and 7 bases respectively, with 11 bases between them.

The chain employs TRBV28 and TRBJ2-1, with 8 bases that match TRBD1. V lost 5 bases to trimming and J lost 3 bases; unmatched junction nucleotides: 9. This CDR3 region has 16 residues. The germline CDR1 and CDR2 sequences are MDHEN and SYDVKM. CDR3: CASSAPTGAIYNEQFF. As DNA, the CDR3 is TGTGCCAGCAGTGCTCCGACAGGGGCAATCTACAATGAGCAGTTCTTC.